This T cell receptor beta chain was observed in a study of shared clonotypes between healthy human individuals. Background on the study: CD4 naive cells filled three plates per donor, CD4 memory three, CD8 naive two and CD8 memory one.

Some clones are missing from TCRdb's copy, which holds only in-frame ones; the method was immunoSEQ multiplex PCR. Of 2 million to 2.5 million clones listed, under 95% are singletons. Study donors comprised healthy, HIV-negative adults devoid of recent acute infection or vaccination. The receptor comes from a young man in good health. Some clones in this sample may be carry-over from other donors' samples. Material: naive CD4+ T cells from PBMCs. Subset of the sample: CD45RA+ positively selected.

The CDR3 sequence: CASSLGRDSYSYEQYF. The CDR3 bases are TGCGCCAGCAGCTTAGGGCGGGACAGCTACTCCTACGAGCAGTACTTC. The chain recombines TRBV5-1 with TRBJ2-7, with D perhaps TRBD1 (7 bases). Trimming left V 2 bases short and J 0 bases short, with 15 bases between. The CDR3 extends over 16 amino acids. Germline values: CDR1 SGHRS, CDR2 YFSETQ.